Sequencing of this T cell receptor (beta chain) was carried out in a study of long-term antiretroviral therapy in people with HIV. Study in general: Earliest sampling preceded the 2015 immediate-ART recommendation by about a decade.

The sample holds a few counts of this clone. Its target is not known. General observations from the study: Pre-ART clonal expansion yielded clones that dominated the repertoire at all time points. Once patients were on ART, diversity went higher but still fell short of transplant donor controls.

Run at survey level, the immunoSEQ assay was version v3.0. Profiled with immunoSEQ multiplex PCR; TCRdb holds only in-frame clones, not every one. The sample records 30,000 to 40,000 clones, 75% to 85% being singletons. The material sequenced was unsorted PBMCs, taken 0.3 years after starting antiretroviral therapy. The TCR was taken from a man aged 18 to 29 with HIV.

CDR3 coding DNA: TGTGCCAGCAGTCGCGGGACAGCCTCCTACGAGCAGTACTTC. Its protein product is CASSRGTASYEQYF. The J gene is TRBJ2-7, the V gene TRBV28, with D perhaps TRBD1 (7 bases). The CDR3 length is 14 residues. V was clipped by 5 bases and J by 0 bases, with 11 bases between them. Germline V gene data show CDR1 as MDHEN and CDR2 as SYDVKM.